The rows below give T cell receptor beta chains drawn from one sample of a study of PD-1 blockade in classical Hodgkin lymphoma. Sequencing was performed with immunoSEQ multiplex PCR; in TCRdb, only in-frame clones are kept and a portion is missing. The sample yields 40,000 to 50,000 clones, roughly 80% seen once. Sequences were derived from peripheral blood mononuclear cells (PBMCs), sampled at baseline. These receptors originate from a human donor with classical Hodgkin lymphoma. Each CDR3 is given with its conserved first and last residue. The D gene is left open where the match is weak. Expanded clones get a size class; other rows say once, few or many, or leave the size out.

clone_size d_call j_call v_call cdr3_nt cdr3_aa
NA NA TRBJ2-1 TRBV2 TGTGCCAGCAGTGAAGAAAGCTTCCTCTCAGCCTACAATGAGCAGTTCTTC CASSEESFLSAYNEQFF
NA NA TRBJ2-7 TRBV27 TGTGCCAGCAGTTTAAGGATACTCTCCTACGAGCAGTACTTC CASSLRILSYEQYF
NA TRBD2 TRBJ2-5 TRBV29-1 TGCAGCGTTGAGTGGCCTAGCGGGATACAGACCCAGTACTTC CSVEWPSGIQTQYF
NA NA TRBJ2-2 TRBV30 TGTGCCTGGATTTGGGGACCAAACACCGGGGAGCTGTTTTTT CAWIWGPNTGELFF
medium-sized NA TRBJ2-5 TRBV5-4 TGTGCCAGCAGCTTGCCTGGCCAAGAGACCCAGTACTTC CASSLPGQETQYF
NA NA TRBJ2-7 TRBV7-3 TGTGCCAGCAGCTTAGACCATAGCTCCTACGAGCAGTACTTC CASSLDHSSYEQYF
NA NA TRBJ2-1 TRBV7-3 TGTGCCAGCAGCCGAAAGGGCGGGACACCCAATGAGCAGTTCTTC CASSRKGGTPNEQFF
once NA TRBJ1-1 TRBV5-6 TGTGCCAGCAGCTTGTGGGACGCCAAAGCTTTCTTT CASSLWDAKAFF
NA TRBD2 TRBJ2-2 TRBV19 TGTGCCAGTAGTATCGGGGGAGGGCCGTTCACCGGGGAGCTGTTTTTT CASSIGGGPFTGELFF
NA TRBD1 TRBJ2-7 TRBV18 TGTGCCAGCTCACCTCAGGGGGCGAGGTACGAGCAGTACTTC CASSPQGARYEQYF
NA NA TRBJ1-1 TRBV5-4 TGTGCCAGCAGCTTGTTAGGGGGGGTCGTAGCTTTCTTT CASSLLGGVVAFF
NA NA TRBJ2-1 TRBV5-1 TGCGCCAGCAGCTATGGACCGGGACTTTTGGGTGAGCAGTTCTTC CASSYGPGLLGEQFF
NA NA TRBJ1-1 TRBV6-5 TGTGCCAGCAGTTCCGAGACTGAAGCTTTCTTT CASSSETEAFF
NA TRBD2 TRBJ2-7 TRBV7-8 TGTGCCAGCAGCCGTAGCGGGAGGACCTACGAGCAGTACTTC CASSRSGRTYEQYF
once TRBD1 TRBJ1-2 TRBV27 TGTGCCAGCAGTCCGGGACAGGGCGGTAACTATGGCTACACCTTC CASSPGQGGNYGYTF
NA NA TRBJ1-1 TRBV10-3 TGTGCCACCTTGCAGGGAGAAGCTTTCTTT CATLQGEAFF
NA NA TRBJ1-1 TRBV6-6 TGTGCCAGCAGTTACTCAGGGGAGAACACTGAAGCTTTCTTT CASSYSGENTEAFF
NA NA TRBJ2-7 TRBV9 TGTGCCAGCAGCGCAGGGCCCGGGAAGGAGCAGTACTTC CASSAGPGKEQYF
NA TRBD1 TRBJ1-1 TRBV7-2 TGTGCCAGCAGCCCCGACAGGGGGAACACTGAAGCTTTCTTT CASSPDRGNTEAFF
NA TRBD2 TRBJ2-7 TRBV20-1 TGCAGTGCCTCGGGACTAGCGGTGAGGGACTTC CSASGLAVRDF
NA NA TRBJ2-7 TRBV14 TGTGCCAGCAGCCAACTTTCCTACGAGCAGTACTTC CASSQLSYEQYF
NA NA TRBJ1-5 TRBV6-1 TGTGCCAGCAGTAACAGGTATCAGCCCCAGCATTTT CASSNRYQPQHF
NA NA TRBJ1-5 TRBV7-3 TGTGCCAGCAGCCCCAGCGGGGTAGGCAATCAGCCCCAGCATTTT CASSPSGVGNQPQHF
NA NA TRBJ1-1 TRBV7-6 TGTGCCAGCAGCTTCAACGAGGACACTGAAGCTTTCTTT CASSFNEDTEAFF
large NA TRBJ1-1 TRBV9 TGTGCCAGCAGCCCCCTGAGGGAATCGGTAGCTTTCTTT CASSPLRESVAFF
NA NA TRBJ1-6 TRBV7-9 TGTGCCAGCAGCTTGGGGTATTCACCCCTCCACTTT CASSLGYSPLHF
NA NA TRBJ2-3 TRBV28 TGTGCCAGCAGCCCTCGGGGTACGCAGTATTTT CASSPRGTQYF
NA TRBD1 TRBJ2-3 TRBV28 TGTGCCAGCAGTCCCCACCCAACGACAGGGGGCTATGCAGATACGCAGTATTTT CASSPHPTTGGYADTQYF